These T cell receptor beta chains were read from a single sample in a study of cytomegalovirus exposure and HLA in healthy donors. Profiling relied on immunoSEQ multiplex PCR, and the TCRdb table lists in-frame clones only, not all of them. The data show roughly 180,000 clones, with almost 85% seen just once and around 0.96% held by the top ten. Sequenced: PBMCs. All receptors come from a man aged 25-45 years in good health and CMV-seronegative. Both conserved end residues are part of each CDR3. The D gene is left open where the match is weak. Where a row states a size, it is once, few, many or the class of an expanded clone; other rows omit it.

TRBV18	once	TRBJ2-6	TRBD2	TGTGCCAGCTCACCAGGGAGGGCTGGGGCCAACGTCCTGACTTTC	CASSPGRAGANVLTF
TRBV30	NA	TRBJ2-7	TRBD2	TGTGCCTGGAGTTGGGTTGTCAGGGTAGGGAGCGGGAGCTCCTACGAGCAGTACTTC	CAWSWVVRVGSGSSYEQYF
TRBV6-1	NA	TRBJ2-6	NA	TGTGCCAGCAGTGAAGCAGGGGGTGGGGCCAACGTCCTGACTTTC	CASSEAGGGANVLTF
TRBV30	NA	TRBJ1-6	TRBD1	TGTGCCTGGAGTGTAGGACAGGGGAATTCACCCCTCCACTTT	CAWSVGQGNSPLHF
TRBV7-2	once	TRBJ2-3	TRBD2	TGTGCCAGCAGCTTAGAGACCGGACTAGCGGGATCCACAGATACGCAGTATTTT	CASSLETGLAGSTDTQYF
TRBV6-5	NA	TRBJ1-5	NA	TGTGCCAGCAGTGTCGGGAGGGGGACAAATCAGCCCCAGCATTTT	CASSVGRGTNQPQHF
TRBV7-9	NA	TRBJ1-2	NA	TGTGCCAGCAGTTTAGACTCTTTATCTAACTATGGCTACACCTTC	CASSLDSLSNYGYTF
TRBV7-9	once	TRBJ2-5	NA	TGTGCCAGCACAAATCGGGGGAGGGAGACCCAGTACTTC	CASTNRGRETQYF
TRBV9	NA	TRBJ1-5	NA	TGTGCCAGCAGCGTAGGCCCAGGGGACAATCAGCCCCAGCATTTT	CASSVGPGDNQPQHF
TRBV6-5	NA	TRBJ2-5	NA	TGTGCCAGCAGTTTGTACGCGCGCTCGGAGACCCAGTACTTC	CASSLYARSETQYF
TRBV7-9	NA	TRBJ1-1	NA	TGTGCCAGCAGCTTTTCCCCGGGGGTGAACACTGAAGCTTTCTTT	CASSFSPGVNTEAFF
TRBV4-1	NA	TRBJ2-5	NA	TGCGCCAGCAGCCAAGCCGCCGGAGGGGCGCAAGAGACCCAGTACTTC	CASSQAAGGAQETQYF
TRBV4-2	NA	TRBJ2-1	TRBD2	TGTGCCAGCAGCCAAGAGGCTAGCGGGGGGAGGGATGAGCAGTTCTTC	CASSQEASGGRDEQFF
TRBV11-2	NA	TRBJ2-5	NA	TGTGCCAGCAGTTCCTTCCAAGAGACCCAGTACTTC	CASSSFQETQYF
TRBV5-6	NA	TRBJ2-7	NA	TGTGCCAGCAGCTGGGCGGGCAGGCGGGAGCAGTACTTC	CASSWAGRREQYF
TRBV9	few	TRBJ1-3	NA	TGTGCCAGCAGCGCGGGCAGGGGAGCATCTGCTAGCTCTGGAAACACCATATATTTT	CASSAGRGASASSGNTIYF
TRBV11-2	NA	TRBJ1-4	TRBD1	TGTGCCAGCAGCCTCAGACAGGGCACCCCAACTAATGAAAAACTGTTTTTT	CASSLRQGTPTNEKLFF
TRBV6-5	NA	TRBJ1-3	NA	TGTGCCAGCATCTCCTACTCTGGAAACACCATATATTTT	CASISYSGNTIYF
TRBV6-6	few	TRBJ1-1	NA	TGTGCCAGCAGTAAGAGGGATATCACTGAAGCTTTCTTT	CASSKRDITEAFF
TRBV11-2	NA	TRBJ2-1	NA	TGTGCCAGCAGCTTAGTTGGAGCCATATACAATGAGCAGTTCTTC	CASSLVGAIYNEQFF
TRBV11-2	NA	TRBJ2-7	NA	TGTGCCAGCAGCACCCCCGGGACACCGTACTTC	CASSTPGTPYF
TRBV7-9	few	TRBJ1-1	NA	TGTGCCAGCAGCTCCCCCTTTGTAGGGGCGAACACTGAAGCTTTCTTT	CASSSPFVGANTEAFF
TRBV5-1	NA	TRBJ2-5	NA	TGCGCCAGCAGCCCCCCGGGGGAGACCCAGTACTTC	CASSPPGETQYF
TRBV5-1	NA	TRBJ2-5	NA	TGCGCCAGCAGCGTCGCGGGGCCACAAGAGACCCAGTACTTC	CASSVAGPQETQYF
TRBV4-2	NA	TRBJ2-3	NA	TGTGCCAGCACCGACCGGGACTCCGGAGGGGCAGATACGCAGTATTTT	CASTDRDSGGADTQYF
TRBV30	NA	TRBJ2-1	TRBD2	TGTGCCCTGAGTTTGGGGGGGTCCTACAATGAGCAGTTCTTC	CALSLGGSYNEQFF
TRBV6-6	NA	TRBJ2-2	TRBD1	TGTGCCAGCAGTTACCGACAGGGGATTAACACCGGGGAGCTGTTTTTT	CASSYRQGINTGELFF
TRBV27	once	TRBJ2-7	NA	TGTGCCAGCAGTTTAGTGGGGGGGCCCCCATACGAGCAGTACTTC	CASSLVGGPPYEQYF
TRBV9	NA	TRBJ2-2	TRBD2	TGTGCCAGCAGCGTTGGTAGCGGGGGCGCGAACACCGGGGAGCTGTTTTTT	CASSVGSGGANTGELFF
TRBV4-1	once	TRBJ1-2	TRBD1	TGCGCCAGCAGCCAAGATTGGAGGGATACAGGGGGCGCCTATGGCTACACCTTC	CASSQDWRDTGGAYGYTF
TRBV21-1	NA	TRBJ2-3	NA	TGTGCCAGCAGCAAAGAGCAAGAGACTATCACAGATACGCAGTATTTT	CASSKEQETITDTQYF
TRBV7-2	NA	TRBJ1-1	NA	TGTGCCAGCAGCGCACACCTGAACACTGAAGCTTTCTTT	CASSAHLNTEAFF
TRBV28	NA	TRBJ1-1	TRBD1	TGTGCCAGCACCACGACAGGGACGAAGCACACTGAAGCTTTCTTT	CASTTTGTKHTEAFF
TRBV5-1	NA	TRBJ2-7	NA	TGCGCCAGCAGGTCTAGCGTTGACAACGAGCAGTACTTC	CASRSSVDNEQYF
TRBV5-1	NA	TRBJ1-2	TRBD1	TGCGCCAGCAGCTTAAGAACAGGGGGCGCGAACTATGGCTACACCTTC	CASSLRTGGANYGYTF
TRBV4-3	once	TRBJ2-5	NA	TGCGCCAGCAGCCCCGGACTGGACCCAGAGACCCAGTACTTC	CASSPGLDPETQYF
TRBV7-2	NA	TRBJ2-3	TRBD1	TGTGCCAGCAGCTTAGCCGCAGGGGGTACAGATACGCAGTATTTT	CASSLAAGGTDTQYF
TRBV5-1	NA	TRBJ1-2	NA	TGCGCCAGCAGCTCGAGGGGGGGGGACTATGGCTACACCTTC	CASSSRGGDYGYTF
TRBV25-1	NA	TRBJ1-5	TRBD1	TGTGCCAGCAGAGGGACAGGTAGTAATCAGCCCCAGCATTTT	CASRGTGSNQPQHF
TRBV7-6	NA	TRBJ1-1	TRBD1	TGTGCCAGCAGCTTAGTTCCGTCCCGACAGGGGGCGGGACGGGCTGAAGCTTTCTTT	CASSLVPSRQGAGRAEAFF
TRBV28	once	TRBJ2-5	NA	TGTGCCAGCAGTTACCTCGGGGAGACCCAGTACTTC	CASSYLGETQYF
TRBV27	NA	TRBJ1-1	NA	TGTGCCAGCAGTTTCAGCCCCCACAGTGAAGCTTTCTTT	CASSFSPHSEAFF
TRBV19	NA	TRBJ2-7	TRBD1	TGTGCCAGTAGCCTTAGAGGGACAGGGGGCTACGAGCAGTACTTC	CASSLRGTGGYEQYF
TRBV7-3	NA	TRBJ2-2	NA	TGTGCCAGCAGCTTAACTCCTAGTCTTACCGGGGAGCTGTTTTTT	CASSLTPSLTGELFF
TRBV6-4	few	TRBJ1-2	NA	TGTGCCAGCCCATTAACCTCCGGGACATCACTATTTGGCTACACCTTC	CASPLTSGTSLFGYTF